A selection of T cell receptor beta chains follows, all from one sample in a study of OX40 agonist ivuxolimab in advanced cancers. Sequenced by immunoSEQ multiplex PCR; TCRdb stores in-frame clones only, minus some. The table shows approximately 50,000 clones, with 86% occurring only once. The material was CD4+ or CD8+ T cells sorted from blood, obtained in a trial of the OX40 agonist ivuxolimab. The receptors derive from an adult with an advanced solid tumor such as melanoma, head and neck, liver or kidney cancer. Each CDR3 is given with its conserved first and last residue. The order of the fields is CDR3 protein, CDR3 DNA, clone size, J gene, V gene, D gene. The D gene is left open where the match is weak. Clone size is not always given. Where it is, it says once, few, many or a class for expanded clones.

CDR3 protein: CASSKSTGLIDEAFF; CDR3 DNA: TGTGCCAGCTCGAAATCGACAGGGCTCATTGACGAAGCTTTCTTT; clone size: -; J gene: TRBJ1-1; V gene: TRBV18; D gene: TRBD1
CDR3 protein: CASSEGAYGYTF; CDR3 DNA: TGTGCCAGCAGCGAGGGGGCTTATGGCTACACCTTC; clone size: once; J gene: TRBJ1-2; V gene: TRBV11-2; D gene: TRBD1
CDR3 protein: CASSSTGTGNYGYTF; CDR3 DNA: TGTGCCAGCAGTTCCACCGGGACAGGGAACTATGGCTACACCTTC; clone size: -; J gene: TRBJ1-2; V gene: TRBV28; D gene: TRBD1
CDR3 protein: CSGNRGSTEAFF; CDR3 DNA: TGCAGCGGCAACAGGGGGAGCACTGAAGCTTTCTTT; clone size: -; J gene: TRBJ1-1; V gene: TRBV29-1; D gene: TRBD1
CDR3 protein: CSVGAGGLEGYTF; CDR3 DNA: TGCAGCGTTGGGGCAGGGGGCCTGGAGGGCTACACCTTC; clone size: -; J gene: TRBJ1-2; V gene: TRBV29-1; D gene: TRBD1
CDR3 protein: CASSRLAGDVNAEQFF; CDR3 DNA: TGTGCCAGCAGCCGACTAGCGGGAGACGTAAATGCTGAGCAGTTCTTC; clone size: -; J gene: TRBJ2-1; V gene: TRBV5-4; D gene: TRBD2
CDR3 protein: CASSGPGTANSPLHF; CDR3 DNA: TGTGCCAGCAGTGGGCCCGGGACAGCTAATTCACCCCTCCACTTT; clone size: -; J gene: TRBJ1-6; V gene: TRBV25-1; D gene: TRBD1
CDR3 protein: CASSPTEAGAYEQYF; CDR3 DNA: TGTGCCAGCAGCCCGACGGAGGCAGGGGCGTACGAGCAGTACTTC; clone size: once; J gene: TRBJ2-7; V gene: TRBV27; D gene: -
CDR3 protein: CASSLGTGTYEQYF; CDR3 DNA: TGTGCCAGCAGCCTGGGGACGGGTACCTACGAGCAGTACTTC; clone size: once; J gene: TRBJ2-7; V gene: TRBV9; D gene: -
CDR3 protein: CSATGYNEQFF; CDR3 DNA: TGCAGTGCTACAGGGTACAATGAGCAGTTCTTC; clone size: -; J gene: TRBJ2-1; V gene: TRBV20-1; D gene: -
CDR3 protein: CASSLEAGLYNEQFF; CDR3 DNA: TGTGCCAGCAGCTTAGAAGCGGGACTCTACAATGAGCAGTTCTTC; clone size: -; J gene: TRBJ2-1; V gene: TRBV4-1; D gene: TRBD2
CDR3 protein: CASSSGTFTYEQYF; CDR3 DNA: TGTGCCAGCAGCTCCGGGACGTTTACCTACGAGCAGTACTTC; clone size: -; J gene: TRBJ2-7; V gene: TRBV5-8; D gene: -
CDR3 protein: CASSPATGGREKLFF; CDR3 DNA: TGTGCCAGCTCACCAGCCACAGGGGGCAGGGAAAAACTGTTTTTT; clone size: -; J gene: TRBJ1-4; V gene: TRBV18; D gene: TRBD1
CDR3 protein: CASTQTGTGHEQYF; CDR3 DNA: TGTGCCAGCACCCAGACAGGGACCGGCCACGAGCAGTACTTC; clone size: -; J gene: TRBJ2-7; V gene: TRBV6-5; D gene: TRBD1
CDR3 protein: CASSEYSGRAREQYF; CDR3 DNA: TGCGCCAGCAGTGAGTACAGCGGGAGGGCCCGGGAGCAGTACTTC; clone size: -; J gene: TRBJ2-7; V gene: TRBV10-2; D gene: TRBD2
CDR3 protein: CASSSGTDYEQYF; CDR3 DNA: TGTGCCAGTAGCTCGGGGACAGACTACGAGCAGTACTTC; clone size: -; J gene: TRBJ2-7; V gene: TRBV19; D gene: TRBD1
CDR3 protein: CASSSGLYYGYTF; CDR3 DNA: TGTGCCAGCAGTTCAGGCCTGTACTATGGCTACACCTTC; clone size: -; J gene: TRBJ1-2; V gene: TRBV28; D gene: -
CDR3 protein: CASSKLLGQQQDSNQPQHF; CDR3 DNA: TGTGCCAGCTCCAAACTCCTCGGACAGCAGCAGGATAGCAATCAGCCCCAGCATTTT; clone size: -; J gene: TRBJ1-5; V gene: TRBV18; D gene: -
CDR3 protein: CASSIAALYNEQFF; CDR3 DNA: TGTGCCAGTAGTATCGCGGCCCTCTACAATGAGCAGTTCTTC; clone size: -; J gene: TRBJ2-1; V gene: TRBV19; D gene: -
CDR3 protein: CASSLLPYLRTGLTEAFF; CDR3 DNA: TGTGCCAGCAGTTTATTACCTTACCTTCGAACAGGGTTGACTGAAGCTTTCTTT; clone size: -; J gene: TRBJ1-1; V gene: TRBV28; D gene: -
CDR3 protein: CASSLGAGLSYEQYF; CDR3 DNA: TGCGCCAGCAGCTTGGGCGCGGGCCTCTCCTACGAGCAGTACTTC; clone size: -; J gene: TRBJ2-7; V gene: TRBV5-1; D gene: -
CDR3 protein: CASSARTGGLSGSITDTQYF; CDR3 DNA: TGTGCCAGCAGCGCCCGGACAGGGGGCTTAAGCGGGAGTATCACAGATACGCAGTATTTT; clone size: -; J gene: TRBJ2-3; V gene: TRBV7-8; D gene: TRBD1
CDR3 protein: CASAQGGVRDSNYGYTF; CDR3 DNA: TGTGCCAGCGCCCAAGGGGGTGTCCGGGACTCCAACTATGGCTACACCTTC; clone size: once; J gene: TRBJ1-2; V gene: TRBV2; D gene: -
CDR3 protein: CASSTTDRGSQPQHF; CDR3 DNA: TGTGCCAGTAGTACAACCGACAGGGGGAGTCAGCCCCAGCATTTT; clone size: few; J gene: TRBJ1-5; V gene: TRBV19; D gene: TRBD1
CDR3 protein: CASSSLGTGEVEQYF; CDR3 DNA: TGCGCCAGCAGCTCCCTCGGGACAGGGGAAGTGGAGCAGTACTTC; clone size: -; J gene: TRBJ2-7; V gene: TRBV5-1; D gene: TRBD1
CDR3 protein: CAWTDGQGGDQPQHF; CDR3 DNA: TGTGCCTGGACCGACGGACAGGGCGGGGATCAGCCCCAGCATTTT; clone size: -; J gene: TRBJ1-5; V gene: TRBV30; D gene: TRBD1
CDR3 protein: CASSLLAGQNYEQYF; CDR3 DNA: TGCGCCAGCAGCTTGCTAGCGGGGCAAAACTACGAGCAGTACTTC; clone size: -; J gene: TRBJ2-7; V gene: TRBV5-1; D gene: TRBD2
CDR3 protein: CAISEQKGDTIYF; CDR3 DNA: TGTGCCATCAGTGAGCAGAAAGGGGACACCATATATTTT; clone size: -; J gene: TRBJ1-3; V gene: TRBV10-3; D gene: -
CDR3 protein: CASSSTGGPFSTDTQYF; CDR3 DNA: TGTGCCAGCAGCTCCACAGGGGGTCCCTTTAGCACAGATACGCAGTATTTT; clone size: -; J gene: TRBJ2-3; V gene: TRBV7-9; D gene: TRBD1
CDR3 protein: CASSPVHGAYNSPLHF; CDR3 DNA: TGCGCCAGCAGCCCAGTACACGGGGCATATAATTCACCCCTCCACTTT; clone size: -; J gene: TRBJ1-6; V gene: TRBV5-1; D gene: -
CDR3 protein: CASIQQGASNQPQHF; CDR3 DNA: TGTGCCAGTATCCAACAGGGGGCGAGCAATCAGCCCCAGCATTTT; clone size: -; J gene: TRBJ1-5; V gene: TRBV19; D gene: TRBD1